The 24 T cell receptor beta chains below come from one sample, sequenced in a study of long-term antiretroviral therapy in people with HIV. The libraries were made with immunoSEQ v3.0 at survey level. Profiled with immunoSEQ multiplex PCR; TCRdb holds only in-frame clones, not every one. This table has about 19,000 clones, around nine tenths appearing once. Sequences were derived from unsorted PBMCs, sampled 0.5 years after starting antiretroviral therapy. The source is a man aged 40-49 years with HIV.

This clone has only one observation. In DNA, the CDR3 is TGTGCCAGTAGTATCGCCGGGGCCAGATATGGCTACACCTTC. It translates to CASSIAGARYGYTF. V is TRBV19 and J is TRBJ1-2; perhaps TRBD1 as D (5 bases). This CDR3 spans 14 amino acids. V shed 3 bases and J shed 5 bases, with 13 bases lying between them. The germline gives CDR1 LNHDA, CDR2 SQIVND (reference sequence).

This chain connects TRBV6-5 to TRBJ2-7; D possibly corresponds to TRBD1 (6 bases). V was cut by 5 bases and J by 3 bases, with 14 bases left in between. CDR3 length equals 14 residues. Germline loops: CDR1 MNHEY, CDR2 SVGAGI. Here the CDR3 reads CASSRSAGDYEQYF. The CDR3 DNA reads TGTGCCAGCAGTCGTTCGGCAGGGGACTACGAGCAGTACTTC.

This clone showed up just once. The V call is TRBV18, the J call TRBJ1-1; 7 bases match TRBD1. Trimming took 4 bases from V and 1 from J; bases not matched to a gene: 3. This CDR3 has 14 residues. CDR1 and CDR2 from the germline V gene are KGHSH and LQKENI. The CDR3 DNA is TGTGCCAGCTCACAGGACAGGAAGAACACTGAAGCTTTCTTT. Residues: CASSQDRKNTEAFF. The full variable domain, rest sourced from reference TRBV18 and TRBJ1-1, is NAGVMQNPRHLVRRRGQEARLRCSPMKGHSHVYWYRQLPEEGLKFMVYLQKENIIDESGMPKERFSAEFPKEGPSILRIQQVVRGDSAAYFCASSQDRKNTEAFFGQGTRLTVV.

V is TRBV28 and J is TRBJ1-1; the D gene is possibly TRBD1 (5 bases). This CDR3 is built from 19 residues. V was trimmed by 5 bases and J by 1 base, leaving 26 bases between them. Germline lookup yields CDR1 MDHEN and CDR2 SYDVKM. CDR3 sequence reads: CASSTLSVWYRGGNTEAFF. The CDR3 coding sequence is TGTGCCAGCAGTACCCTATCGGTCTGGTACCGGGGCGGGAACACTGAAGCTTTCTTT.

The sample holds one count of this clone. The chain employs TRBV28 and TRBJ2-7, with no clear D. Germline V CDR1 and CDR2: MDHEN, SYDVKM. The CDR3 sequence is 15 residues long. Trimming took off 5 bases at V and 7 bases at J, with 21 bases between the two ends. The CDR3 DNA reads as TGTGCCAGCAGTCCACGTATGTGGACCCCAGTGGAGCAGTACTTC. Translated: CASSPRMWTPVEQYF.

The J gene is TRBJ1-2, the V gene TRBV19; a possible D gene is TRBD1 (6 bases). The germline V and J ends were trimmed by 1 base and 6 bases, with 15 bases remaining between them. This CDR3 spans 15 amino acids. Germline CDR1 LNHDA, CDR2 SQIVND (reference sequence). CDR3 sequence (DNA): TGTGCCAGTAGTATAGGGTACAGGGTCGCGGATGGCTACACCTTC. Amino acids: CASSIGYRVADGYTF.

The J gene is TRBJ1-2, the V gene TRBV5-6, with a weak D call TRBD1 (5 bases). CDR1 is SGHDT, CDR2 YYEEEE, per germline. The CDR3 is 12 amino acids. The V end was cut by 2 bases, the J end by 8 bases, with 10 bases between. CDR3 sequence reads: CASSLQELGYTF. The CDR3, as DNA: TGTGCCAGCAGCTTACAGGAGTTGGGCTACACCTTC.

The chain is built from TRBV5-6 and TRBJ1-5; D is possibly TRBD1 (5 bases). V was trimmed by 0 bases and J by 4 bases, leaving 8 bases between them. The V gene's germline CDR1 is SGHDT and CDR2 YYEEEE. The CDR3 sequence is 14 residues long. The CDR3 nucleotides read TGTGCCAGCAGCTTGGGGGCAGGGAATCAGCCCCAGCATTTT. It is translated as CASSLGAGNQPQHF.

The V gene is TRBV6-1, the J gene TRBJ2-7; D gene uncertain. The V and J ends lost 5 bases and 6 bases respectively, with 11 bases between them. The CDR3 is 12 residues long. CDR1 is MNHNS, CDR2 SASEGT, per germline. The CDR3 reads CASSSLVGEQYF. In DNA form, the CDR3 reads TGTGCCAGCAGTTCCCTTGTCGGCGAGCAGTACTTC.

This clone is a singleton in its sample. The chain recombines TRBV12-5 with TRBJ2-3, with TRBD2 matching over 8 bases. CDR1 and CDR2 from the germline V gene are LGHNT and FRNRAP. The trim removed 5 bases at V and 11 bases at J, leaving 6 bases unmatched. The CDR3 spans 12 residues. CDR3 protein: CASGLAGGRQYF. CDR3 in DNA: TGTGCTAGTGGTCTTGCGGGGGGAAGGCAGTATTTT.

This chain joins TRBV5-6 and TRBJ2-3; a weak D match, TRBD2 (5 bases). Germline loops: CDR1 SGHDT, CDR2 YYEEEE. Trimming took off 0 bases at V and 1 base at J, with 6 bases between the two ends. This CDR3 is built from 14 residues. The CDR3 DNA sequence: TGTGCCAGCAGCTTGGCCGGGGGCACAGATACGCAGTATTTT. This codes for CASSLAGGTDTQYF.

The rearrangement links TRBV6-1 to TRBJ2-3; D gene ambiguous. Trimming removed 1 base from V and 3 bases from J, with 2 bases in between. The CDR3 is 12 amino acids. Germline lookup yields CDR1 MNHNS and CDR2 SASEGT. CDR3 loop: CASSEVTDTQYF. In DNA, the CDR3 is TGTGCCAGCAGTGAAGTTACAGATACGCAGTATTTT.

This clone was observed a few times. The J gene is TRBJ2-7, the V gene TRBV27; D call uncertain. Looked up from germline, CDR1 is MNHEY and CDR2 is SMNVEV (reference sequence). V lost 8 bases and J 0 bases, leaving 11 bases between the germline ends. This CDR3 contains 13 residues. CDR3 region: CASGRLDSYEQYF. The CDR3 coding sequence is TGTGCCAGCGGACGGCTAGACTCCTACGAGCAGTACTTC.

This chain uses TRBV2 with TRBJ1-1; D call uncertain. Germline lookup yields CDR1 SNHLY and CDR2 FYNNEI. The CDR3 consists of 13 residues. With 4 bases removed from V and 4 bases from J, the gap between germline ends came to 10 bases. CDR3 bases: TGTGCCAGCAGTGGAGCCCGGGGCACTGAAGCTTTCTTT. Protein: CASSGARGTEAFF.

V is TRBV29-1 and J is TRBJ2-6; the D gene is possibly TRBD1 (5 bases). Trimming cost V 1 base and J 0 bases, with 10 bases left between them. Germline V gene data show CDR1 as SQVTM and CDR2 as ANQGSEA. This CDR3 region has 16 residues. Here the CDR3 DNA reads TGCAGCGTTGAAGGGACAATGAGCTCTGGGGCCAACGTCCTGACTTTC. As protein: CSVEGTMSSGANVLTF.

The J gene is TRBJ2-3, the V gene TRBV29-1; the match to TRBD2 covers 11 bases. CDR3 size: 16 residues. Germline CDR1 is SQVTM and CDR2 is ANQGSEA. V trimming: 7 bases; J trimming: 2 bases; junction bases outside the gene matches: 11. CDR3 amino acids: CSAIAGGDSTTDTQYF. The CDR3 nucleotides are TGCAGCGCAATAGCGGGGGGGGATTCTACCACAGATACGCAGTATTTT.

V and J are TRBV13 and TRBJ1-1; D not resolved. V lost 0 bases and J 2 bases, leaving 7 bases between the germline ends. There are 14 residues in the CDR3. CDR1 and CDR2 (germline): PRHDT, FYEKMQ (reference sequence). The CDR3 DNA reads TGTGCCAGCAGCTTAGGCTCAGCAAACACTGAAGCTTTCTTT. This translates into CASSLGSANTEAFF.

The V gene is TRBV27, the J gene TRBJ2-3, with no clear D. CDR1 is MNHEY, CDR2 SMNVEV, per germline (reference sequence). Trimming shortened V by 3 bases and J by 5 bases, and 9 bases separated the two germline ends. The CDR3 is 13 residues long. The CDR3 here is CASSFGFGDTQYF. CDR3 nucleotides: TGTGCCAGCAGTTTCGGGTTCGGAGATACGCAGTATTTT.

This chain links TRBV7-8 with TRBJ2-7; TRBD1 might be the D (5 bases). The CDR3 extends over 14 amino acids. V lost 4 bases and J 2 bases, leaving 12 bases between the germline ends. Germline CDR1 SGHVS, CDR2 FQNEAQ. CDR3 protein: CASSSSTATYEQYF. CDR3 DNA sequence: TGTGCCAGCAGCTCTTCGACAGCAACCTACGAGCAGTACTTC.

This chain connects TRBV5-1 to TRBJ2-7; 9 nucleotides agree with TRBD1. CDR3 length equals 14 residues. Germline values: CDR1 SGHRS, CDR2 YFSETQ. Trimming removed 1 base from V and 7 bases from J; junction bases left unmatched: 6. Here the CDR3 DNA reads TGCGCCAGCAGCTTGACTGGACAGGGGCAAGAGCAGTACTTC. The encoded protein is CASSLTGQGQEQYF.

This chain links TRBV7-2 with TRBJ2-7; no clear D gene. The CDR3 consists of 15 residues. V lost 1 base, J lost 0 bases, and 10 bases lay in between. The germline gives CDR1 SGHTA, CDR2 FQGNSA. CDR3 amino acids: CASSLGGVGSYEQYF. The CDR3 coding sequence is TGTGCCAGCAGCTTAGGTGGGGTGGGCTCCTACGAGCAGTACTTC.

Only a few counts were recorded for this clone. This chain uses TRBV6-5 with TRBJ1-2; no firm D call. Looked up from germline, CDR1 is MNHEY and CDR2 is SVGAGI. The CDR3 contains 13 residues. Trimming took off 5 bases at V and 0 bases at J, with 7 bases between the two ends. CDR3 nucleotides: TGTGCCAGCAGTAAGGCAGCTAACTATGGCTACACCTTC. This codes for CASSKAANYGYTF.

Here the CDR3 reads CASALGDKSNTEAFF. CDR3 nucleotides: TGTGCTAGTGCCTTGGGGGACAAGTCGAACACTGAAGCTTTCTTT. J is TRBJ1-1 and V is TRBV12-5, with D perhaps matching TRBD1 (6 bases). The CDR3 has 15 residues. Germline values: CDR1 LGHNT, CDR2 FRNRAP. V was clipped by 7 bases and J by 1 base, with 16 bases between them.

CDR3 DNA: TGTGCCAGCAGCCCAACGACTAGTACCGGGGAGCTGTTTTTT. Translating it yields CASSPTTSTGELFF. The chain combines TRBV5-6 with TRBJ2-2, with D maybe TRBD2 (6 bases). The CDR3 runs to 14 residues. CDR1 is SGHDT, CDR2 YYEEEE, per germline. The V end lost 4 bases, the J end lost 5 bases, and 12 bases lay between the germline ends.